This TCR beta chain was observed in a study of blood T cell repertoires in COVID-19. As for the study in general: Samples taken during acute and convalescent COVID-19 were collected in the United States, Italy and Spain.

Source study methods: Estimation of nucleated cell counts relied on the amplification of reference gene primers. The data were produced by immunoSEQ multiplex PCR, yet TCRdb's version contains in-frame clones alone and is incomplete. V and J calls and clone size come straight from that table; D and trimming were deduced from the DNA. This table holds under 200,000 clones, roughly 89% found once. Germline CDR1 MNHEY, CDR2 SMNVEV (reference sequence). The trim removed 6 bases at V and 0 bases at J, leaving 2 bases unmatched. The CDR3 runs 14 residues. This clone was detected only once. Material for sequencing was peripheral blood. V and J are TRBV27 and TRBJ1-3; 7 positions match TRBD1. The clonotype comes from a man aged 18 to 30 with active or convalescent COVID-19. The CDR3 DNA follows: TGTGCCAGCAGCCCAGGGGGCTCTGGAAACACCATATATTTT. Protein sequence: CASSPGGSGNTIYF.